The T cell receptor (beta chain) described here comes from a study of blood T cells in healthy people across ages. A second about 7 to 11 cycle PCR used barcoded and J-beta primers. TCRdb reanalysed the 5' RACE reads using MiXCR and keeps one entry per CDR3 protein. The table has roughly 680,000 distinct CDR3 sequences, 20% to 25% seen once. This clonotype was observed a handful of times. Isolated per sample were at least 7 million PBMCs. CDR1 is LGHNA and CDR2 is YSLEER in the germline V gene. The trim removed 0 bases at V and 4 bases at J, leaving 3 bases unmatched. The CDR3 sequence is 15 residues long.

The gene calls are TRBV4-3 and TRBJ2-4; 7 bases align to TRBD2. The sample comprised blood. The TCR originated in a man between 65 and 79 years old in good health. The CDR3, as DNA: TGCGCCAGCAGCCAAGAGGGGGGGGTGAAAAACATTCAGTACTTC. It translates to CASSQEGGVKNIQYF.